Below, 18 T cell receptor beta chains from the same sample are listed, as sequenced in a study of blood T cell repertoires in COVID-19. This table comes from immunoSEQ multiplex PCR, and its TCRdb copy is limited to in-frame clones, with some not included. The sample includes tens of thousands of clones, roughly 80% of them seen just once. The sample comprised peripheral blood. Receptor source: an older woman with acute or convalescent COVID-19.

The sample holds a few counts of this clone. The CDR3 spells CASSLVAGGFRNTEAFF. The CDR3 DNA is TGTGCCAGCAGCTTAGTCGCAGGGGGATTTAGAAACACTGAAGCTTTCTTT. V is TRBV7-9 and J is TRBJ1-1, with TRBD1 matching over 7 bases. CDR1 and CDR2 (germline): SEHNR, FQNEAQ (reference sequence). The CDR3 has 17 amino acids. V lost 1 base, J lost 2 bases, and 10 bases stayed unmatched.

V is TRBV6-5 and J is TRBJ2-1, with D perhaps matching TRBD2 (7 bases). V was cut by 5 bases and J by 10 bases, with 21 bases left in between. The germline CDR1 and CDR2 sequences are MNHEY and SVGAGI. This CDR3 is 15 amino acids long. As DNA, the CDR3 is TGTGCCAGCAGTCTGGGGGGGCCCGAGTTCAGGGAGCAGTTCTTC. Protein: CASSLGGPEFREQFF.

This chain uses TRBV30 with TRBJ1-1, with D hard to call. In germline, CDR1 is GTSNPN, CDR2 SVGIG (reference sequence). Trimming took 1 base from V and 0 from J, leaving 3 bases between them. The CDR3 length is 12 residues. This CDR3 reads CAWSGVNTEAFF. Written as DNA, the CDR3 is TGTGCCTGGAGTGGCGTGAACACTGAAGCTTTCTTT.

This rearrangement joins TRBV2 to TRBJ2-7; 7 positions match TRBD1. The CDR3 runs to 13 residues. Trimming at V came to 6 bases and at J to 0 bases, leaving 2 bases not matched to a gene. Germline values: CDR1 SNHLY, CDR2 FYNNEI. CDR3 nucleotides: TGTGCCAGCAGCGGGACAGCCTCCTACGAGCAGTACTTC. It codes for CASSGTASYEQYF.

This chain links TRBV27 with TRBJ1-1; D gene ambiguous. V was pared by 4 bases and J by 1 base, with 10 bases between. Germline V gene sequence: CDR1 MNHEY, CDR2 SMNVEV (reference sequence). The CDR3 has 14 amino acids. In nucleotides, the CDR3 is TGTGCCAGCAGTTCAGCACGGAGGAACACTGAAGCTTTCTTT. It codes for CASSSARRNTEAFF.

The V and J genes are TRBV9 and TRBJ2-6, with 7 positions matching TRBD2. Trimming took 4 bases from V and 3 from J; bases not matched to a gene: 10. Germline values: CDR1 SGDLS, CDR2 YYNGEE. CDR3 length equals 17 residues. In DNA, the CDR3 is TGTGCCAGCAGCCCCTCTGTCGGGGGGAGTGGGGCCAACGTCCTGACTTTC. Its translation: CASSPSVGGSGANVLTF. The complete variable domain, with remaining parts taken from reference TRBV9 and TRBJ2-6, reads DSGVTQTPKHLITATGQRVTLRCSPRSGDLSVYWYQQSLDQGLQFLIQYYNGEERAKGNILERFSAQQFPDLHSELNLSSLELGDSALYFCASSPSVGGSGANVLTFGAGSRLTVL.

J is TRBJ2-7 and V is TRBV5-1, with 8 bases matching TRBD1. The V segment lost 3 bases and the J segment 3 bases; nucleotides outside the gene matches: 8. This CDR3 contains 15 residues. Germline values: CDR1 SGHRS, CDR2 YFSETQ. CDR3 amino acids: CASSWRQGSFYEQYF. The CDR3 nucleotides read TGCGCCAGCAGCTGGAGACAGGGGTCTTTCTACGAGCAGTACTTC.

The rearrangement links TRBV9 to TRBJ2-7; 10 nucleotides agree with TRBD2. The CDR3 sequence is 16 residues long. V shed 0 bases and J 2 bases; nucleotides not matched to a gene: 5. CDR1 is SGDLS, CDR2 YYNGEE, per germline. The CDR3, as DNA: TGTGCCAGCAGCGTAGAACCTAGCGGGGGCCCCTACGAGCAGTACTTC. It codes for CASSVEPSGGPYEQYF.

This clone was found a few times. This rearrangement joins TRBV6-4 to TRBJ2-1, with 9 nucleotides matching TRBD1. Germline CDR1 is MRHNA and CDR2 is SNTAGT. Losses at the gene ends were 4 bases for V and 9 bases for J; bases not matched to a gene: 16. The CDR3 has 17 residues. DNA for the CDR3: TGTGCCAGCAGTGCCCCCAAAGACAGGGGGGTTTCGTCTGAGCAGTTCTTC. Encoded protein: CASSAPKDRGVSSEQFF.

The V gene is TRBV6-5, the J gene TRBJ1-1, with 7 bases lining up with TRBD1. CDR3 length: 14 amino acids. Germline CDR1 reads MNHEY; CDR2 reads SVGAGI. V was clipped by 2 bases and J by 2 bases; unmatched bases: 2. The chain's CDR3 is CASSYRTGNTEAFF. Written as DNA, the CDR3 is TGTGCCAGCAGTTACCGGACAGGAAACACTGAAGCTTTCTTT.

The chain uses TRBV5-1 and TRBJ1-3; TRBD1 aligns across 7 bases. CDR1 SGHRS and CDR2 YFSETQ come from the germline V gene. The V gene end was trimmed by 4 bases and the J gene end by 5 bases; junction bases not matched to a gene: 9. The CDR3 is 15 residues long. CDR3 sequence (DNA): TGCGCCAGCAGCCGGAGCACAGGGGTTCGAAACACCATATATTTT. It yields the protein CASSRSTGVRNTIYF.

This chain joins TRBV5-6 and TRBJ2-3, with 8 bases fitting TRBD1. There are 15 residues in the CDR3. Trimming removed 2 bases from V and 5 bases from J; junction bases left unmatched: 7. CDR1 is SGHDT and CDR2 is YYEEEE in the germline V gene. The CDR3 nucleotides read TGTGCCAGCAGCTTCCTCGGCAGGGGGCAAGATACGCAGTATTTT. Residues: CASSFLGRGQDTQYF.

In this sample, this clone turned up a few times. The chain links TRBV6-5 to TRBJ2-1, with 7 bases aligning to TRBD1. The length of the CDR3 is 13 residues. Unmatched junction bases numbered 13, after V lost 11 bases and J lost 9 bases. Germline CDR1 reads MNHEY; CDR2 reads SVGAGI. CDR3 in amino acids: CAAQETGKAEQFF. DNA of the CDR3: TGTGCCGCACAGGAGACAGGGAAGGCTGAGCAGTTCTTC.

This clone was counted between two and nine times. This sequence joins TRBV18 and TRBJ2-1, with 8 bases that match TRBD2. Germline CDR1 reads KGHSH; CDR2 reads LQKENI. CDR3 length: 17 residues. Trimming took 5 bases from V and 9 from J; bases not matched to a gene: 18. The DNA of the CDR3 is TGTGCCAGCTCATCGTTTCCCTCGGGACTAGTCTATACTGAGCAGTTCTTC. Residues: CASSSFPSGLVYTEQFF.

For the CDR3, the DNA is TGTGCCAGCAGCCAAGGACATACTTCCTACGAGCAGTACTTC. It encodes CASSQGHTSYEQYF. The V gene is TRBV14, the J gene TRBJ2-7; unclear D gene. Trimming took off 1 base at V and 1 base at J, with 8 bases between the two ends. This CDR3 region has 14 residues. Germline V CDR1 and CDR2: SGHDN, FVKESK. Looking up the rest from reference TRBV14 and TRBJ2-7 gives the full variable domain: EAGVTQFPSHSVIEKGQTVTLRCDPISGHDNLYWYRRVMGKEIKFLLHFVKESKQDESGMPNNRFLAERTGGTYSTLKVQPAELEDSGVYFCASSQGHTSYEQYFGPGTRLTVT.

Of note for this clone: Other DNA sequences of this sample code for an identical CDR3. The J gene is TRBJ1-2, the V gene TRBV4-3; maybe TRBD1 (5 bases). Germline V gene lookup returns CDR1 LGHNA and CDR2 YSLEER. This CDR3 contains 15 residues. Trimming took 0 bases from V and 4 from J, leaving 12 bases between them. DNA of the CDR3: TGCGCCAGCAGCCAAGAAGTAAGGGGAAGCTATGGCTACACCTTC. As protein: CASSQEVRGSYGYTF.

V usage is TRBV6-2 or TRBV6-3 and J usage is TRBJ1-5, with 7 bases that match TRBD1. The CDR3 sequence is 15 residues long. Trimming at V came to 5 bases and at J to 3 bases, leaving 7 bases not matched to a gene. CDR1 is MNHEY and CDR2 is SVGEGT in the germline V gene. CDR3 DNA sequence: TGTGCCAGCAGTCCACAGGGGTCCATCAATCAGCCCCAGCATTTT. It specifies CASSPQGSINQPQHF.

The chain couples TRBV7-2 to TRBJ2-3, with D uncertain. Germline lookup yields CDR1 SGHTA and CDR2 FQGNSA. Trimming cost V 0 bases and J 6 bases, with 7 bases left between them. This CDR3 comprises 13 residues. CDR3 loop: CASSLASSDTQYF. The CDR3 bases are TGTGCCAGCAGCTTAGCGTCGTCGGATACGCAGTATTTT.